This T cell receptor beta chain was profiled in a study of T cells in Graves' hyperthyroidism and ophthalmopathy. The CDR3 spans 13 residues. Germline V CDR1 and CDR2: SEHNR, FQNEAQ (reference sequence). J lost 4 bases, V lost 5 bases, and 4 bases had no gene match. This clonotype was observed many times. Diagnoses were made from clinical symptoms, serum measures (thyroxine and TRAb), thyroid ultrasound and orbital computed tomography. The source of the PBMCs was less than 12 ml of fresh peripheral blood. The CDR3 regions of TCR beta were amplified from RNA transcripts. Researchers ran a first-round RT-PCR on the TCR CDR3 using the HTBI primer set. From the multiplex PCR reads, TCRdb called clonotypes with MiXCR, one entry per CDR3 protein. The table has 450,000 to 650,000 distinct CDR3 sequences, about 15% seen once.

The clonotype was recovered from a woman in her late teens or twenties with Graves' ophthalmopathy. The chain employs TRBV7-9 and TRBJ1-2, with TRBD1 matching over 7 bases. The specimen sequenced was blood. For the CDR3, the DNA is TGTGCCAGCAGCGGGGGGGACAGCTATGGCTACACCTTC. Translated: CASSGGDSYGYTF. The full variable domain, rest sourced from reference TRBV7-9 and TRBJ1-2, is DTGVSQNPRHKITKRGQNVTFRCDPISEHNRLYWYRQTLGQGPEFLTYFQNEAQLEKSRLLSDRFSAERPKGSFSTLEIQRTEQGDSAMYLCASSGGDSYGYTFGSGTRLTVV.